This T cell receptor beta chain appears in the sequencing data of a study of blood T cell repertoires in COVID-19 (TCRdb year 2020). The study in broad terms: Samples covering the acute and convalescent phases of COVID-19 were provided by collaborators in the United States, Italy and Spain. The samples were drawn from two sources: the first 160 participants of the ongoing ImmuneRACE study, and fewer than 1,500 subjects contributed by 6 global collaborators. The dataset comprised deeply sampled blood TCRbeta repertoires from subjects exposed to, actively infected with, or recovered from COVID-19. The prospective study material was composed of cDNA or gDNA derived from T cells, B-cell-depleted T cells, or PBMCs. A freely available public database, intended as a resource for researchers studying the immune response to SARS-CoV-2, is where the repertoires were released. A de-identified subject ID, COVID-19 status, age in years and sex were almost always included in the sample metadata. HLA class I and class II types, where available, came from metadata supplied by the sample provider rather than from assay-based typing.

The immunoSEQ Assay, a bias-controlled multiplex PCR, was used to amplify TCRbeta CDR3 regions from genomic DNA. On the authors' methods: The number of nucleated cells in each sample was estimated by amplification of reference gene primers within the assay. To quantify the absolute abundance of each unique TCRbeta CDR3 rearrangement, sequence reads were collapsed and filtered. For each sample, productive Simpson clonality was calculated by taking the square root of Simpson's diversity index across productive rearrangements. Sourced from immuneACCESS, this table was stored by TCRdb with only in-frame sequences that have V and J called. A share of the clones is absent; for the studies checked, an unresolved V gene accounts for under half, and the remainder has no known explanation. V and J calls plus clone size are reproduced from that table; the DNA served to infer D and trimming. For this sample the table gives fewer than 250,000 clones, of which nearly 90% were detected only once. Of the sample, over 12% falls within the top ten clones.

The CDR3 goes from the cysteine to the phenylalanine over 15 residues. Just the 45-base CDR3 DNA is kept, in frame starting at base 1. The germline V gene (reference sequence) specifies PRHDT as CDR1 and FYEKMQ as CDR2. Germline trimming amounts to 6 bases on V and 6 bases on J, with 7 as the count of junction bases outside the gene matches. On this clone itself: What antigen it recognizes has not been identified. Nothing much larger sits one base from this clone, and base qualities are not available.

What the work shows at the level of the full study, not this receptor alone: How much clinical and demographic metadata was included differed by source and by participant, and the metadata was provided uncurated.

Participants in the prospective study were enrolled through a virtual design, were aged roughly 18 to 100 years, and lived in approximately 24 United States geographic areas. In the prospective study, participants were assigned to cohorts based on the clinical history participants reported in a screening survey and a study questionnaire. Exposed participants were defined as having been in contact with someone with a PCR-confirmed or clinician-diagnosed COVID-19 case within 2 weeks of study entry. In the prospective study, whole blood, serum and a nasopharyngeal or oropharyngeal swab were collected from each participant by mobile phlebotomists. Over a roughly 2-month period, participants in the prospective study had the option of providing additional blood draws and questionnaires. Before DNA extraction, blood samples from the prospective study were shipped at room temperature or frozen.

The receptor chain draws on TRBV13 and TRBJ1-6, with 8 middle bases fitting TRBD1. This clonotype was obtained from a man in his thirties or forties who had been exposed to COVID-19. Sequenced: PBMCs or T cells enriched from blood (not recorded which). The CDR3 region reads CASRKRTGGNSPLHF. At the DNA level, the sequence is TGTGCCAGCAGAAAAAGAACAGGGGGTAATTCACCCCTCCACTTT. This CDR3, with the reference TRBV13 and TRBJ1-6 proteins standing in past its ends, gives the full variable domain AAGVIQSPRHLIKEKRETATLKCYPIPRHDTVYWYQQGPGQDPQFLISFYEKMQSDKGSIPDRFSAQQFSDYHSELNMSSLELGDSALYFCASRKRTGGNSPLHFGNGTRLTVT.